The 2 T cell receptor beta chains given below trace back to one sample, sequenced in a study of T cells expressing NK-cell markers. TCRdb re-called the 5' RACE reads and gives one entry per CDR3 protein, without DNA. This sample contains approximately 150,000 distinct CDR3 sequences. The source material was blood T cells: a sorted CD56 or NKG2C T cell subset, CD4+ or CD8+ T cells, or bulk PBMC T cells (not recorded which). Source of these receptors: a man between 18 and 35 years old in good health.

V is TRBV15 and J is TRBJ1-4; TCRdb designates TRBD1, a call that cannot be tested without DNA. The CDR3 totals 16 residues. Germline CDR1 LNHNV, CDR2 YYDKDF (reference sequence). This CDR3 is CATSRDPDMRGEKLFF.

This sequence joins TRBV5-4 and TRBJ1-1; checking the TCRdb D call of TRBD1 is not possible without DNA. CDR1 and CDR2 (germline): SGHNT, YYREEE (reference sequence). This CDR3 is built from 12 residues. The CDR3 loop is CASSFPGTEAFF.